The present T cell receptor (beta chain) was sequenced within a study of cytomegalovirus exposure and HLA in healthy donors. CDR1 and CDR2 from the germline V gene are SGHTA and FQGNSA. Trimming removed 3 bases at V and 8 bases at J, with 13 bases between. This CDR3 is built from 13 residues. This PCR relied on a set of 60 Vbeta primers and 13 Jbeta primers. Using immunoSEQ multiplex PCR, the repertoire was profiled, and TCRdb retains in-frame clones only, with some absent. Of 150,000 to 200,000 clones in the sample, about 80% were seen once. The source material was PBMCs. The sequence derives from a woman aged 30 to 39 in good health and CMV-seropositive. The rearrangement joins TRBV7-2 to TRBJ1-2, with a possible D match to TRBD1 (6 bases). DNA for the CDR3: TGTGCCAGCAGCTTTAGAGGGGGTCGAGGCTACACCTTC. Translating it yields CASSFRGGRGYTF. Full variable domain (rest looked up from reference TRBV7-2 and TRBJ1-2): GAGVSQSPSNKVTEKGKDVELRCDPISGHTALYWYRQSLGQGLEFLIYFQGNSAPDKSGLPSDRFSAERTGGSVSTLTIQRTQQEDSAVYLCASSFRGGRGYTFGSGTRLTVV.